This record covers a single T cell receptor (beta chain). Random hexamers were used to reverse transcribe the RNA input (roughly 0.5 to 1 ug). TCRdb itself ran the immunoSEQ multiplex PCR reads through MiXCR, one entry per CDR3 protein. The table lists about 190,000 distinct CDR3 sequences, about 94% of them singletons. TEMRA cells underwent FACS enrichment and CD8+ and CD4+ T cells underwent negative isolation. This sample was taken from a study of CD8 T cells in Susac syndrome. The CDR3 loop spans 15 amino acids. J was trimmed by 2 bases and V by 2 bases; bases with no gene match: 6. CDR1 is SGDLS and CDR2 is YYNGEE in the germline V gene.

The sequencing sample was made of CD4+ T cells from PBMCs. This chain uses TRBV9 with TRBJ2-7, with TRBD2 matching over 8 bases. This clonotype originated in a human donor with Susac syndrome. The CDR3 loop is CASSVLAGLPYEQYF. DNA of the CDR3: TGTGCCAGCAGCGTTTTAGCGGGGCTTCCCTACGAGCAGTACTTC.